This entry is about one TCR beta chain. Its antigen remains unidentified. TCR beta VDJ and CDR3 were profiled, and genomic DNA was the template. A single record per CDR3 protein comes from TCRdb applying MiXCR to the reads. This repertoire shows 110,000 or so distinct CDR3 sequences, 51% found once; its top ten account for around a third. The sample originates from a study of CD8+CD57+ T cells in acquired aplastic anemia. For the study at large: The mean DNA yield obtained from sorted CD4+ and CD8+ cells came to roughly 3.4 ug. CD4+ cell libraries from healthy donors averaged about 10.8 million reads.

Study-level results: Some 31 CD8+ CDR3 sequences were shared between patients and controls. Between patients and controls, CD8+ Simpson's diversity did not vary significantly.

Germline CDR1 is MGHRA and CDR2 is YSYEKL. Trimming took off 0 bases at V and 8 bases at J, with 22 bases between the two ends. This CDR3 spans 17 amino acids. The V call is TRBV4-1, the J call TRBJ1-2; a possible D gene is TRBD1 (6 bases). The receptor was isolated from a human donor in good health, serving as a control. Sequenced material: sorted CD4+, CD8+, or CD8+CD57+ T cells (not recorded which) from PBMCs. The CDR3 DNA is TGCGCCAGCAGCCAAGATTTTGGCCAGAGGGGGGGCAGCGGCTACACCTTC. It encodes CASSQDFGQRGGSGYTF.